This TCR beta chain was sequenced in a study of T cells after yellow fever vaccination. In TCRdb, the 5' RACE reads were re-called with MiXCR into one record per CDR3 protein. The table has roughly 160,000 distinct CDR3 sequences, around 7.2% seen once. Germline CDR1 is SQVTM and CDR2 is ANQGSEA. Trimming removed 6 bases from V and 3 bases from J, with 11 bases in between. The CDR3 is 13 amino acids. This clonotype was obtained from a young man who received the YFV17D yellow fever vaccine. The V gene is TRBV29-1, the J gene TRBJ2-2; D is unresolved. This sample comprised CD4+ T cells sorted from PBMCs, obtained about 5 days after the first yellow fever vaccination. CDR3 loop: CSVKGFYTGELFF. CDR3 DNA: TGCAGCGTAAAGGGATTCTACACCGGGGAGCTGTTTTTT.